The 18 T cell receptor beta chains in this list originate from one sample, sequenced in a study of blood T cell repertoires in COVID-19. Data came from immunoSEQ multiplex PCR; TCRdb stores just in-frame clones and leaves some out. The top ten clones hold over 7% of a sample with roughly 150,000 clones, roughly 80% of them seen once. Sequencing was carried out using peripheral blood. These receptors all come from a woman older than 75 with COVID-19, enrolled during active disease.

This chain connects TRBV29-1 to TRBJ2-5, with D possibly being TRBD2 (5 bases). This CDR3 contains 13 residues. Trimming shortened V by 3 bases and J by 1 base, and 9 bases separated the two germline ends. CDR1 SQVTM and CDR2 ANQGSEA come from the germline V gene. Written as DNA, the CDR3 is TGCAGCGTTGAGGCTAGCACCCAAGAGACCCAGTACTTC. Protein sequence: CSVEASTQETQYF.

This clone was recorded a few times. The CDR3 DNA reads as TGTGCCAGCAGAGGGGCAGGGTTGCCCTACACCTTC. It is translated as CASRGAGLPYTF. This chain links TRBV28 with TRBJ1-2; D might be TRBD1 (5 bases). This CDR3 contains 12 residues. Germline CDR1 is MDHEN and CDR2 is SYDVKM. Trimming took 6 bases from V and 10 from J, leaving 15 bases between them.

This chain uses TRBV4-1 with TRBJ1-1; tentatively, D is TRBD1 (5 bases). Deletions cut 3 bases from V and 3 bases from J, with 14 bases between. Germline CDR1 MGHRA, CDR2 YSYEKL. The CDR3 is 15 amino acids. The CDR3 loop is CASSHAGLGHTEAFF. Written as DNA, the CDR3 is TGCGCCAGCAGCCATGCAGGGCTTGGACACACTGAAGCTTTCTTT.

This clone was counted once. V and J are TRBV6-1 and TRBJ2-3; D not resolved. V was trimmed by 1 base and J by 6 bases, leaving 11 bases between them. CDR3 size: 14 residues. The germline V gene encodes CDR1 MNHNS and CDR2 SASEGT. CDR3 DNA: TGTGCCAGCAGTGAAGTAGGCTCGAGGGATACGCAGTATTTT. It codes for CASSEVGSRDTQYF.

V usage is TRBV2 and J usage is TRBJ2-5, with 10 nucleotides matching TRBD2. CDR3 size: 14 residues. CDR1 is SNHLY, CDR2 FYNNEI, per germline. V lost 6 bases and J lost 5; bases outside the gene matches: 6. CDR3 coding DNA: TGTGCCAGCAGATGGACTAGCGGAAAGGAGACCCAGTACTTC. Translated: CASRWTSGKETQYF.

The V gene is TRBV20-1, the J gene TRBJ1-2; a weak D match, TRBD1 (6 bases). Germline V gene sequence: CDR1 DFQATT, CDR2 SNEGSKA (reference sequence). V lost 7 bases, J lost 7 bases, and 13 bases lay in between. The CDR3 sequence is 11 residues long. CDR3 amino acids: CSGDRTAGYTF. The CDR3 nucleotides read TGCAGTGGGGATAGGACAGCTGGCTACACCTTC.

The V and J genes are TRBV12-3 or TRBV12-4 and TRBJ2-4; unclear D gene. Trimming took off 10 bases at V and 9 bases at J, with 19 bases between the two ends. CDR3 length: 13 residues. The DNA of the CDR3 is TGTGCCACCTCGCGCGGTGTTGGCGCCATTCAGTACTTC. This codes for CATSRGVGAIQYF.

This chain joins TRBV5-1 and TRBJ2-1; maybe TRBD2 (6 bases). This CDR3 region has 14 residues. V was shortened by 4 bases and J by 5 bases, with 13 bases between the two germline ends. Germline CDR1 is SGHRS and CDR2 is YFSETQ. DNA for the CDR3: TGCGCCAGCAGCCTGGGGGACTTTCACAATGAGCAGTTCTTC. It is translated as CASSLGDFHNEQFF.

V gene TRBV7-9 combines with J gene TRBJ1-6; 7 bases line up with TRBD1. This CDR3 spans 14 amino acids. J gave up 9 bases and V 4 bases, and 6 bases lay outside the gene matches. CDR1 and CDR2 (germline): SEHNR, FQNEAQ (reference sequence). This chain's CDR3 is CASSSGQGGSPLHF. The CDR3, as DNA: TGTGCCAGCAGCTCTGGCCAGGGGGGTTCACCCCTCCACTTT.

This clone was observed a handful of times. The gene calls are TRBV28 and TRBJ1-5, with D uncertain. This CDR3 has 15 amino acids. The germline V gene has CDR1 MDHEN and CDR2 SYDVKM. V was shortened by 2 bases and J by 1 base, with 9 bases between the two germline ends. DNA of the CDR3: TGTGCCAGCAGTTTAGCGACACCAAGCAATCAGCCCCAGCATTTT. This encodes CASSLATPSNQPQHF.

In DNA form, the CDR3 reads TGTGCCAGCAGCCAAGATGCGACAGACAGCTATGGCTACACCTTC. Translated, it gives CASSQDATDSYGYTF. The rearrangement links TRBV3-1 (or the pseudogene TRBV3-2) to TRBJ1-2, with D possibly being TRBD1 (5 bases). The germline V and J ends were trimmed by 0 bases and 4 bases, with 12 bases remaining between them. Germline assignment: CDR1 LGHDT and CDR2 YNNKEL (reference sequence). There are 15 residues in the CDR3.

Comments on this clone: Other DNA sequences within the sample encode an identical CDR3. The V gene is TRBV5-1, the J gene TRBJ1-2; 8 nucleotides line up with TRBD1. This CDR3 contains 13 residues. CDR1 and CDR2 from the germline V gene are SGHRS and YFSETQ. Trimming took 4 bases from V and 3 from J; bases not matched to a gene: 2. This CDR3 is CASSVGQDYGYTF. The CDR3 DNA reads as TGCGCCAGCAGCGTGGGACAGGACTATGGCTACACCTTC.

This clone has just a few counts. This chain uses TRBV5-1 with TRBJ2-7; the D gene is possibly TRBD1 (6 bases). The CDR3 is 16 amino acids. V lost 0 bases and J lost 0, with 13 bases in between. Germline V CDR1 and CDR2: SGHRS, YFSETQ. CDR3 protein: CASSLERTELSYEQYF. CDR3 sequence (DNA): TGCGCCAGCAGCTTGGAGCGGACAGAACTCTCCTACGAGCAGTACTTC. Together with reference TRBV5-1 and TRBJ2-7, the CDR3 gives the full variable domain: KAGVTQTPRYLIKTRGQQVTLSCSPISGHRSVSWYQQTPGQGLQFLFEYFSETQRNKGNFPGRFSGRQFSNSRSEMNVSTLELGDSALYLCASSLERTELSYEQYFGPGTRLTVT.

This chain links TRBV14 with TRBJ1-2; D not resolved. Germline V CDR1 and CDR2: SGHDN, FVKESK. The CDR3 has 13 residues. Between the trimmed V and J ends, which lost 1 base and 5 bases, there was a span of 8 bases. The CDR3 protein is CASSQGSYYGYTF. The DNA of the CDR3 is TGTGCCAGCAGCCAAGGGTCCTATTATGGCTACACCTTC. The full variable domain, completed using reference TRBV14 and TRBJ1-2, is EAGVTQFPSHSVIEKGQTVTLRCDPISGHDNLYWYRRVMGKEIKFLLHFVKESKQDESGMPNNRFLAERTGGTYSTLKVQPAELEDSGVYFCASSQGSYYGYTFGSGTRLTVV.

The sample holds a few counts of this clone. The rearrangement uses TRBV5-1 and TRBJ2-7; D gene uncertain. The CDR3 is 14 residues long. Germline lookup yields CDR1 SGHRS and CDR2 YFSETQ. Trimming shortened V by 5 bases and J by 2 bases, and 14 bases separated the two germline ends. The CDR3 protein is CASRAAGATYEQYF. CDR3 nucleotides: TGCGCCAGCAGGGCGGCTGGAGCCACCTACGAGCAGTACTTC.

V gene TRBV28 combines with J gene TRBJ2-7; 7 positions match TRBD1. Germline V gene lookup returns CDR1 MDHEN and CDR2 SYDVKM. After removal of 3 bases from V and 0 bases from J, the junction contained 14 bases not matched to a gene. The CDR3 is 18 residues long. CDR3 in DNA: TGTGCCAGCAGTTTGCCCCCCTGGACAGGCGTCCACTCCTACGAGCAGTACTTC. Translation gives CASSLPPWTGVHSYEQYF. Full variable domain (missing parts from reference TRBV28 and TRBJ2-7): DVKVTQSSRYLVKRTGEKVFLECVQDMDHENMFWYRQDPGLGLRLIYFSYDVKMKEKGDIPEGYSVSREKKERFSLILESASTNQTSMYLCASSLPPWTGVHSYEQYFGPGTRLTVT.

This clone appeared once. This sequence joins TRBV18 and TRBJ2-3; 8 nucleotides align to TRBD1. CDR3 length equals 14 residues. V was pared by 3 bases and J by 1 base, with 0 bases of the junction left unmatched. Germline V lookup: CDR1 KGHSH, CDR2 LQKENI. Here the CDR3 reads CASSPTGGTDTQYF. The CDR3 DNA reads TGTGCCAGCTCACCGACAGGGGGCACAGATACGCAGTATTTT.

The CDR3 DNA follows: TGCGCCAGCGGACAGGGATCGGAGAATGAAAAACTGTTTTTT. Amino acid sequence: CASGQGSENEKLFF. The V gene is TRBV5-1, the J gene TRBJ1-4; TRBD1 matches 8 bases. J gave up 5 bases and V 7 bases, and 7 bases lay outside the gene matches. Per the germline V gene, CDR1 is SGHRS and CDR2 is YFSETQ. The CDR3 is 14 residues long.